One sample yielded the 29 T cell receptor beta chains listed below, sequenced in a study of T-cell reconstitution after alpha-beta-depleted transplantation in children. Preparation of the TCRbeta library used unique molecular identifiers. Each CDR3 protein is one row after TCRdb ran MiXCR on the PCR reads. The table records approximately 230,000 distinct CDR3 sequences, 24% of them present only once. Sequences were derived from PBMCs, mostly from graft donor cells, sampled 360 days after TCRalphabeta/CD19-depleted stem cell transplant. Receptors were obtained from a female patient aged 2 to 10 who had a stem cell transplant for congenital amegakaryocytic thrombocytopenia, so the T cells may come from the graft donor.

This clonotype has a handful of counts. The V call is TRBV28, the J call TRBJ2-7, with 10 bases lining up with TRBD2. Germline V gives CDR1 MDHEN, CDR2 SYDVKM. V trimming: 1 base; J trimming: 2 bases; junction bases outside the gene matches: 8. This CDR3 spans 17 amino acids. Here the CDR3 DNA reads TGTGCCAGCAGTTTATCACTAGCGGGGACCGATCCCTACGAGCAGTACTTC. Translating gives CASSLSLAGTDPYEQYF. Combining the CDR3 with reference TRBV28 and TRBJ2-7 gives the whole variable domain DVKVTQSSRYLVKRTGEKVFLECVQDMDHENMFWYRQDPGLGLRLIYFSYDVKMKEKGDIPEGYSVSREKKERFSLILESASTNQTSMYLCASSLSLAGTDPYEQYFGPGTRLTVT.

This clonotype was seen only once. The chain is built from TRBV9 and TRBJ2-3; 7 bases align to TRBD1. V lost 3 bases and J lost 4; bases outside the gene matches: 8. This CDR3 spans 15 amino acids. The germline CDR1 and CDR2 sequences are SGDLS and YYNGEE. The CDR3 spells CASSAREGASDTQYF. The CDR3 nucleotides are TGTGCCAGCAGCGCCCGAGAGGGGGCCTCAGATACGCAGTATTTT.

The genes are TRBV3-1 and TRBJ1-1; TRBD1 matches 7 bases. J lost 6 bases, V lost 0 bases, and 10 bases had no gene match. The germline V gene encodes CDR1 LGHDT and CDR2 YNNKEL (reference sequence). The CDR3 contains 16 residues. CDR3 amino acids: CASSQDADRDYSEAFF. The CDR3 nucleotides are TGTGCCAGCAGCCAAGACGCCGACAGGGATTACTCTGAAGCTTTCTTT.

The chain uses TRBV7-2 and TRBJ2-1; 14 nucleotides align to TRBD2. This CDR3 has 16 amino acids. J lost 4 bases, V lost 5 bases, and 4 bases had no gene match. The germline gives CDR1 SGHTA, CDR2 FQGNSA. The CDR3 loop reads CASSRLAGGRYNEQFF. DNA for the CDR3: TGTGCCAGCAGCCGACTAGCGGGGGGGAGGTACAATGAGCAGTTCTTC.

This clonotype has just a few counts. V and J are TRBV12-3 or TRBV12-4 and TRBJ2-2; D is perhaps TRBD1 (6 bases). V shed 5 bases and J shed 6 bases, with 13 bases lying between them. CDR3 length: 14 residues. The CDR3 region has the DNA TGTGCCAGCAGTCGTACAGGGTCCCCCGGGGAGCTGTTTTTT. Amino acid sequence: CASSRTGSPGELFF.

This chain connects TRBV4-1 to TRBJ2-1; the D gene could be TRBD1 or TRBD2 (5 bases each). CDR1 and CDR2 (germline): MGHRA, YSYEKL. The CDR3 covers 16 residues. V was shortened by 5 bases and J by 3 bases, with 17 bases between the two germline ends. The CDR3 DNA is TGCGCCAGCAGCTCCCCGGGGCGGACGAGCTACAATGAGCAGTTCTTC. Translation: CASSSPGRTSYNEQFF.

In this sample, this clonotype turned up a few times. The CDR3 DNA reads as TGTGCCATCGGTGGCCCAGGGGAATTCTCGGATACGCAGTATTTT. It translates to CAIGGPGEFSDTQYF. This rearrangement joins TRBV10-3 to TRBJ2-3, with TRBD1 as a possible D gene (6 bases). Trimming shortened V by 8 bases and J by 6 bases, and 21 bases separated the two germline ends. Germline V lookup: CDR1 ENHRY, CDR2 SYGVKD. The length of the CDR3 is 15 residues.

The CDR3 DNA is TGTGCCAGCAGCTTCTGGGGTCCAGATACGCAGTATTTT. Its protein is CASSFWGPDTQYF. The chain combines TRBV11-2 with TRBJ2-3; D ambiguous. The CDR3 extends over 13 amino acids. CDR1 and CDR2 (germline): SGHAT, FQNNGV. Trimming pared 3 bases from V and 4 bases from J, leaving 8 bases between.

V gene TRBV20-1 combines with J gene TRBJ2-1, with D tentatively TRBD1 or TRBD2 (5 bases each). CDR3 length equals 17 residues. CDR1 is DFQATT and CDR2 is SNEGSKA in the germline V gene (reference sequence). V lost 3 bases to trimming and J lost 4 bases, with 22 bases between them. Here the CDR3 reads CSASGSAPDSRYNEQFF. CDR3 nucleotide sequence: TGCAGTGCTAGTGGGAGCGCCCCTGACAGTCGTTACAATGAGCAGTTCTTC.

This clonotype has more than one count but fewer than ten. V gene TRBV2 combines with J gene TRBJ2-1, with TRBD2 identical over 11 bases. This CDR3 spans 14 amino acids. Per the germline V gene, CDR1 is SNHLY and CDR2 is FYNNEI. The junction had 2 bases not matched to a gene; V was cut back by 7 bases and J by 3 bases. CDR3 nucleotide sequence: TGTGCCAGCATGGGACTAGCGGACTACAATGAGCAGTTCTTC. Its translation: CASMGLADYNEQFF.

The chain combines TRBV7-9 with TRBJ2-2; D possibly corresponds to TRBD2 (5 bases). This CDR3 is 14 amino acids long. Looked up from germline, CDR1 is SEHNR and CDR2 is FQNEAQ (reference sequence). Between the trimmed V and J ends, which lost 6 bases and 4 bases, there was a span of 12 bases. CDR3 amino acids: CASRFAGATGELFF. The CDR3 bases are TGTGCCAGCAGGTTCGCGGGCGCCACCGGGGAGCTGTTTTTT.

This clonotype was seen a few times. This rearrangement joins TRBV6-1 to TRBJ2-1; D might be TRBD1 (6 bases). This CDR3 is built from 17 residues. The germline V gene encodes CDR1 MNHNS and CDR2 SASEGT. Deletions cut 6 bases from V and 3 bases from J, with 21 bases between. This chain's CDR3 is CASSRSQGLGGYNEQFF. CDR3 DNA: TGTGCCAGCAGCCGCTCCCAAGGCCTAGGGGGCTACAATGAGCAGTTCTTC.

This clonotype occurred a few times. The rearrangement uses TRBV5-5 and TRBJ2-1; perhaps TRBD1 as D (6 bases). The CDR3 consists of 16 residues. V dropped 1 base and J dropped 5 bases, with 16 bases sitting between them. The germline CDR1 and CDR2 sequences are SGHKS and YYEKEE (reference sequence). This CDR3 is CASSLRGTIPNNEQFF. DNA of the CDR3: TGTGCCAGCAGCTTGAGGGGGACCATACCTAACAATGAGCAGTTCTTC.

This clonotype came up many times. CDR3 loop: CSVEWSSGREYEQYF. The CDR3 DNA sequence: TGCAGCGTTGAATGGTCTAGCGGGAGGGAATACGAGCAGTACTTC. V gene TRBV29-1 combines with J gene TRBJ2-7, with 12 positions matching TRBD2. The CDR3 sequence is 15 residues long. Germline-derived CDR1 and CDR2 are SQVTM and ANQGSEA. Unmatched junction bases numbered 6, after V lost 2 bases and J lost 4 bases.

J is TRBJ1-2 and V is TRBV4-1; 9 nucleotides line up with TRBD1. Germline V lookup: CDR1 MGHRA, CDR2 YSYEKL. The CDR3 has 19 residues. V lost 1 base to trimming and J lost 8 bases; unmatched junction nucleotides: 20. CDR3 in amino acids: CASSQVPGTGSIRVPGYTF. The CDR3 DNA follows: TGCGCCAGCAGCCAAGTGCCCGGGACAGGGTCCATTCGGGTCCCGGGCTACACCTTC.

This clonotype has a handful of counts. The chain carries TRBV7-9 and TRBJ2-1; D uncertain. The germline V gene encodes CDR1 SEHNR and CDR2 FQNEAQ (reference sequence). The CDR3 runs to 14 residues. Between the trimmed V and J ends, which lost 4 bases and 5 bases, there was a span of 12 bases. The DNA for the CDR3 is TGTGCCAGCAGCTACGGACCAACCGACAATGAGCAGTTCTTC. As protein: CASSYGPTDNEQFF.

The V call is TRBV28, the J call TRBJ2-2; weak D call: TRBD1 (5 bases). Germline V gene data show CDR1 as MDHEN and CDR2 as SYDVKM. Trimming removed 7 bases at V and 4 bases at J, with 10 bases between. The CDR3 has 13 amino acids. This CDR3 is CASNQGVTGELFF. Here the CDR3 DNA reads TGTGCCAGCAACCAGGGTGTCACCGGGGAGCTGTTTTTT.

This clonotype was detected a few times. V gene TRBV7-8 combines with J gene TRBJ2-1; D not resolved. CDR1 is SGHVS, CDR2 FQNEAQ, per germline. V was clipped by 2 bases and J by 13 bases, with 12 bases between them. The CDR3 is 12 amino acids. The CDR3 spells CASSLSVQFQFF. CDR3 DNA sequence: TGTGCCAGCAGCTTATCGGTTCAGTTCCAGTTCTTC.

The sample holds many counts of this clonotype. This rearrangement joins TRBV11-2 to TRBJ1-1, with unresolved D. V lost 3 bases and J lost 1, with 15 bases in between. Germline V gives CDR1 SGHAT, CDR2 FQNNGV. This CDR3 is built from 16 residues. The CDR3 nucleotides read TGTGCCAGCAGCTTCGGACTTACCCCAGGGAACACTGAAGCTTTCTTT. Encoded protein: CASSFGLTPGNTEAFF.

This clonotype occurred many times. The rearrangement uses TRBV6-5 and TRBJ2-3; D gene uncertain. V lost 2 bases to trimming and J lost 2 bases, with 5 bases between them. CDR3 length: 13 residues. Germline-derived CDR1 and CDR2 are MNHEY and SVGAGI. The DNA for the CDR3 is TGTGCCAGCAGTTACCAGAACACAGATACGCAGTATTTT. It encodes CASSYQNTDTQYF.

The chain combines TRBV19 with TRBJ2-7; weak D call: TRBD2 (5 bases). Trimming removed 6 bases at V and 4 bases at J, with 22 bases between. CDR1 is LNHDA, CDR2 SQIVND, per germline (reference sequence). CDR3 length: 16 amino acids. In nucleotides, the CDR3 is TGTGCCAGTAGCCACCTGGGGAGTGCGGACTTATACGAGCAGTACTTC. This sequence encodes CASSHLGSADLYEQYF.

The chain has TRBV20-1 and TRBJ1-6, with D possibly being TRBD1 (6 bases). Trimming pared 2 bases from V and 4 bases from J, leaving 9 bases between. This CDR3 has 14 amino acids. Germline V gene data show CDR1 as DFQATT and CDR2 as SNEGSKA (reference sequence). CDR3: CSARSGQYNSPLHF. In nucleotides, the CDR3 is TGCAGTGCTAGATCCGGACAGTATAATTCACCCCTCCACTTT.

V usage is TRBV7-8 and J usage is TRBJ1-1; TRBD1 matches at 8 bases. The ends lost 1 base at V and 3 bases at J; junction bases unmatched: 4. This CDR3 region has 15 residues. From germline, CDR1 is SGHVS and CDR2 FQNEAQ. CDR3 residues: CASSLESGGYTEAFF. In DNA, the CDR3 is TGTGCCAGCAGCTTAGAGTCAGGGGGCTACACTGAAGCTTTCTTT.

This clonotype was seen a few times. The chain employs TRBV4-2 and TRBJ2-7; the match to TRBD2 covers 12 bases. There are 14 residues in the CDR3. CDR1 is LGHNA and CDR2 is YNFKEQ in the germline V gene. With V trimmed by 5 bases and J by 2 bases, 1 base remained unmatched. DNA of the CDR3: TGTGCCAGCAGCTCTAGCGGGGGGGCCTACGAGCAGTACTTC. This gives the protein CASSSSGGAYEQYF.

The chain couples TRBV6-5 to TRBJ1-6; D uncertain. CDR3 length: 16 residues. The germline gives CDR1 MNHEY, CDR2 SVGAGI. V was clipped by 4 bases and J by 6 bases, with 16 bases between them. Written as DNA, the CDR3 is TGTGCCAGCAGTTTAACGCGACCGGTGCTTAATTCACCCCTCCACTTT. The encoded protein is CASSLTRPVLNSPLHF.

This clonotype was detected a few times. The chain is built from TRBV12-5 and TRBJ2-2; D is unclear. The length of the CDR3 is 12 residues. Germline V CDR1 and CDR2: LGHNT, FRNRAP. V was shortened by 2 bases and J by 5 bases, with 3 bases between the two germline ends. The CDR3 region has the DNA TGTGCTAGTGGTTTGAAGACCGGGGAGCTGTTTTTT. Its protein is CASGLKTGELFF.

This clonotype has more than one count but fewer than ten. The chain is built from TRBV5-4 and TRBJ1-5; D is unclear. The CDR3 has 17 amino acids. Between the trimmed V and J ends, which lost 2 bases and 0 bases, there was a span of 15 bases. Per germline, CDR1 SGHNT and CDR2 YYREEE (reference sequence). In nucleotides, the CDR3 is TGTGCCAGCAGCTTTAAGTCAGGAAAATATAGCAATCAGCCCCAGCATTTT. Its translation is CASSFKSGKYSNQPQHF. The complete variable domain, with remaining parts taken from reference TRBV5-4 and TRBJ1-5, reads ETGVTQSPTHLIKTRGQQVTLRCSSQSGHNTVSWYQQALGQGPQFIFQYYREEENGRGNFPPRFSGLQFPNYSSELNVNALELDDSALYLCASSFKSGKYSNQPQHFGDGTRLSIL.

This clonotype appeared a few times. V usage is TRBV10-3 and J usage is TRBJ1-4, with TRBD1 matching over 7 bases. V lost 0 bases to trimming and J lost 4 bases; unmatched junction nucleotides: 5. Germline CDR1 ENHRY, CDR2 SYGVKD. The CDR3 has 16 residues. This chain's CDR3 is CAISESRGGFNEKLFF. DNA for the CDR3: TGTGCCATCAGTGAGTCGAGAGGGGGCTTTAATGAAAAACTGTTTTTT.

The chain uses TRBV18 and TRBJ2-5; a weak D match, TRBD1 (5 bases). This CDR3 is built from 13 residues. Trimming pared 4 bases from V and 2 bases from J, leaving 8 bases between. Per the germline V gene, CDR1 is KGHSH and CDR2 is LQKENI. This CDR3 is CASSRDSQETQYF. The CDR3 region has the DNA TGTGCCAGCTCACGTGACAGTCAAGAGACCCAGTACTTC.